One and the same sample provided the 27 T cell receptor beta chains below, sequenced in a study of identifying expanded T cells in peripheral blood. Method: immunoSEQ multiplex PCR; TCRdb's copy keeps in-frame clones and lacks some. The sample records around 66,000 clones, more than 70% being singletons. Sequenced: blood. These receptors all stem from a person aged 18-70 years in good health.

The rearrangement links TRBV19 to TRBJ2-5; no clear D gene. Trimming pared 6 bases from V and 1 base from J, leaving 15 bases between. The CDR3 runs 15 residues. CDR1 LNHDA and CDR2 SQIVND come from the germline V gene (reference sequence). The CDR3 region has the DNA TGTGCCAGTAGCCCCACTCGGACGATCCAAGAGACCCAGTACTTC. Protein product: CASSPTRTIQETQYF.

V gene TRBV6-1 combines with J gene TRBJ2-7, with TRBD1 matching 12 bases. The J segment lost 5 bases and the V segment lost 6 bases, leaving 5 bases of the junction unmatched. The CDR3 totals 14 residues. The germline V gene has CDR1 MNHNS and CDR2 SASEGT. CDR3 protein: CASSAGTGGHEQYF. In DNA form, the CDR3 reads TGTGCCAGCAGCGCCGGGACAGGGGGCCACGAGCAGTACTTC.

CDR3 sequence reads: CASRDRGENQPQHF. The CDR3 region has the DNA TGTGCCAGCCGGGACAGGGGGGAAAATCAGCCCCAGCATTTT. This sequence joins TRBV19 and TRBJ1-5, with TRBD1 identical over 11 bases. Unmatched junction bases numbered 5, after V lost 9 bases and J lost 4 bases. The CDR3 runs to 14 residues. From germline, CDR1 is LNHDA and CDR2 SQIVND (reference sequence).

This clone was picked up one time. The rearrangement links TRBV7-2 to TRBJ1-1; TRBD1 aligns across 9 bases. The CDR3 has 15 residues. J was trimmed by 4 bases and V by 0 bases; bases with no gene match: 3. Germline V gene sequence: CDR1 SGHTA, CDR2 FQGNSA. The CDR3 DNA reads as TGTGCCAGCAGCTTAGCGGACAGGGGTCGCACTGAAGCTTTCTTT. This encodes CASSLADRGRTEAFF.

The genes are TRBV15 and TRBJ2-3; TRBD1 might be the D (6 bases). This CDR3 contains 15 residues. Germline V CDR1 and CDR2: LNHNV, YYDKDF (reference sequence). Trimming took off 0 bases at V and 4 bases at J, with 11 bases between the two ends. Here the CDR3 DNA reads TGTGCCACCAGCAGAGATCAACAGGGCCCAGATACGCAGTATTTT. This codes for CATSRDQQGPDTQYF. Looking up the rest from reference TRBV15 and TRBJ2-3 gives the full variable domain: DAMVIQNPRYQVTQFGKPVTLSCSQTLNHNVMYWYQQKSSQAPKLLFHYYDKDFNNEADTPDNFQSRRPNTSFCFLDIRSPGLGDTAMYLCATSRDQQGPDTQYFGPGTRLTVL.

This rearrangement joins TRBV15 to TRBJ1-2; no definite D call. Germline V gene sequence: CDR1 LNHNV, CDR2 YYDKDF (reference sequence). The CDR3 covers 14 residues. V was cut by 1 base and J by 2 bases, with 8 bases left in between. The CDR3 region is CATSRVGRNYGYTF. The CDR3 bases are TGTGCCACCAGCAGAGTGGGCCGAAACTATGGCTACACCTTC. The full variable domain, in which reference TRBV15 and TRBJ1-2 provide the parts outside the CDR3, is DAMVIQNPRYQVTQFGKPVTLSCSQTLNHNVMYWYQQKSSQAPKLLFHYYDKDFNNEADTPDNFQSRRPNTSFCFLDIRSPGLGDTAMYLCATSRVGRNYGYTFGSGTRLTVV.

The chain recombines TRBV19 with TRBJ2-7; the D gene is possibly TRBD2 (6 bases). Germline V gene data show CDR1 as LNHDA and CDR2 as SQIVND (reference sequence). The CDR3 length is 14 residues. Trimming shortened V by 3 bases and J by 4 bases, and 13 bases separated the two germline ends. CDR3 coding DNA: TGTGCCAGTAGTATGGGGACTGCCAATTACGAGCAGTACTTC. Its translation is CASSMGTANYEQYF. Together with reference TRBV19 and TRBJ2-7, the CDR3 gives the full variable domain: DGGITQSPKYLFRKEGQNVTLSCEQNLNHDAMYWYRQDPGQGLRLIYYSQIVNDFQKGDIAEGYSVSREKKESFPLTVTSAQKNPTAFYLCASSMGTANYEQYFGPGTRLTVT.

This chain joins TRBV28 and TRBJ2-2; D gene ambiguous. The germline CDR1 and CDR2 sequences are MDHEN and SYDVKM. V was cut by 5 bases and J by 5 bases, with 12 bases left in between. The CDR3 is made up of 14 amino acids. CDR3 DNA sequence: TGTGCCAGCAGTAATCACGAGGTGACCGGGGAGCTGTTTTTT. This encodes CASSNHEVTGELFF.

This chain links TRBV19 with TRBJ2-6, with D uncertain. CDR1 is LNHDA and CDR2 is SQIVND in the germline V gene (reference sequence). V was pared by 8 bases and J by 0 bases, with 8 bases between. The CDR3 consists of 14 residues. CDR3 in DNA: TGTGCCAGTCGCGAGAGCTCTGGGGCCAACGTCCTGACTTTC. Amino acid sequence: CASRESSGANVLTF.

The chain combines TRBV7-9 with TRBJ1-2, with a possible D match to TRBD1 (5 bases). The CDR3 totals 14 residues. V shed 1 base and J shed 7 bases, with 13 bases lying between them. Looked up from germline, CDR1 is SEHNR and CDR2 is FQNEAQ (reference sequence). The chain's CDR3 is CASSLDPGLAGYTF. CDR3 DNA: TGTGCCAGCAGCTTAGACCCGGGACTCGCTGGCTACACCTTC.

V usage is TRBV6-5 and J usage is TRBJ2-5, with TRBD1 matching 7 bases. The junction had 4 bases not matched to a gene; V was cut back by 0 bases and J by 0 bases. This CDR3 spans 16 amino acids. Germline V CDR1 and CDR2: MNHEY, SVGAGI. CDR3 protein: CASSYSAGGYQETQYF. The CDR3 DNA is TGTGCCAGCAGTTACTCGGCAGGGGGTTACCAAGAGACCCAGTACTTC.

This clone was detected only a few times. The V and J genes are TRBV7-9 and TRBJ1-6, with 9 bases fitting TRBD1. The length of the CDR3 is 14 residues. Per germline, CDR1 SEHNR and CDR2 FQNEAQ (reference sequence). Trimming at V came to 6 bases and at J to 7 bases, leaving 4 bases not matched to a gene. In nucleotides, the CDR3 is TGTGCCAGCAGTCGAACAGGGGGCAATTCACCCCTCCACTTT. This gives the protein CASSRTGGNSPLHF.

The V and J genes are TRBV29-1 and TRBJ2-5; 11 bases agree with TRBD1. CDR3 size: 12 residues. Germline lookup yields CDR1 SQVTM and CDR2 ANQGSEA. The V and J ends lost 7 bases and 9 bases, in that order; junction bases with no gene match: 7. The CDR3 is CSAGQGERAQYF. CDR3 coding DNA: TGCAGCGCGGGACAGGGGGAGCGGGCCCAGTACTTC.

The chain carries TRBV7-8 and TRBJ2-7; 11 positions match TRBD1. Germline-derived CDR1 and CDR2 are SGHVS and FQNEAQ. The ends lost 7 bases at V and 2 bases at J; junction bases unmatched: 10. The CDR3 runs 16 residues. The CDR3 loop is CASIQGGTGGPYEQYF. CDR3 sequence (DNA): TGTGCCAGCATCCAAGGGGGGACAGGGGGACCCTACGAGCAGTACTTC. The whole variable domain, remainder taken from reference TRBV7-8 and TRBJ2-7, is GAGVSQSPRYKVAKRGQDVALRCDPISGHVSLFWYQQALGQGPEFLTYFQNEAQLDKSGLPSDRFFAERPEGSVSTLKIQRTQQEDSAVYLCASIQGGTGGPYEQYFGPGTRLTVT.

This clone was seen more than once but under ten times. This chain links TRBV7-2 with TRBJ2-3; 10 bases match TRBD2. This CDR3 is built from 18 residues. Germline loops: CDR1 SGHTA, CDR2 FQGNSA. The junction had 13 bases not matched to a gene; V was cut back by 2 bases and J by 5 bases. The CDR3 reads CASSLIASGGRSQDTQYF. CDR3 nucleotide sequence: TGTGCCAGCAGCTTAATAGCTAGCGGGGGTCGATCCCAAGATACGCAGTATTTT.

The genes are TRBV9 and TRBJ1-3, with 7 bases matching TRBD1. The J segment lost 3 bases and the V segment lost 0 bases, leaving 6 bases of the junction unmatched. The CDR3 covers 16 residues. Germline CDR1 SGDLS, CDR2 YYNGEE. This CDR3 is CASSVAPRGLGNTIYF. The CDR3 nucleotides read TGTGCCAGCAGCGTAGCACCAAGGGGGCTTGGAAACACCATATATTTT.

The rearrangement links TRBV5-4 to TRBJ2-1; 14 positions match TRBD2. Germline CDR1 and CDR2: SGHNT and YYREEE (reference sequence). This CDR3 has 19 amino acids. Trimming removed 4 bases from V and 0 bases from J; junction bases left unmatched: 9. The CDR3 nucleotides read TGTGCCAGCAGCACCACCCCCGGGACTAGCGGGAGCTCCTACAATGAGCAGTTCTTC. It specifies CASSTTPGTSGSSYNEQFF.

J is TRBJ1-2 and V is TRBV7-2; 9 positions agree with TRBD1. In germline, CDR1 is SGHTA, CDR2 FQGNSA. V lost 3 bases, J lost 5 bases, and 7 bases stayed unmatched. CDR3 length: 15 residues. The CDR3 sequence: CASSLEGQGRYGYTF. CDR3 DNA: TGTGCCAGCAGCTTGGAAGGACAGGGGAGGTATGGCTACACCTTC.

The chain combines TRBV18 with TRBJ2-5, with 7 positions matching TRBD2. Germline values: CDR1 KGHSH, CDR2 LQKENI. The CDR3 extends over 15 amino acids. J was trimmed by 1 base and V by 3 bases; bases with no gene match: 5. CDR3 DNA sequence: TGTGCCAGCTCACCGGGGGGGATGGCCCAAGAGACCCAGTACTTC. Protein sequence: CASSPGGMAQETQYF.

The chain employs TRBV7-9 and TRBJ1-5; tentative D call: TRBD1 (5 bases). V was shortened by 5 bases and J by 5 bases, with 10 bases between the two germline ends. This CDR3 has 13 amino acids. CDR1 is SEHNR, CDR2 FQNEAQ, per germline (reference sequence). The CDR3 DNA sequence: TGTGCCAGCAGCACAGGCTACTATCAGCCCCAGCATTTT. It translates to CASSTGYYQPQHF. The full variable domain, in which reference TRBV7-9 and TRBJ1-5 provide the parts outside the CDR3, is DTGVSQNPRHKITKRGQNVTFRCDPISEHNRLYWYRQTLGQGPEFLTYFQNEAQLEKSRLLSDRFSAERPKGSFSTLEIQRTEQGDSAMYLCASSTGYYQPQHFGDGTRLSIL.

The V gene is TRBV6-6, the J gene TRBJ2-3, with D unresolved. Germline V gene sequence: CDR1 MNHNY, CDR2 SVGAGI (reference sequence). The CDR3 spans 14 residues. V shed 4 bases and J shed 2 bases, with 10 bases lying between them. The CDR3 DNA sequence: TGTGCCAGCAGTTTACAAGAACCCACAGATACGCAGTATTTT. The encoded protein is CASSLQEPTDTQYF.

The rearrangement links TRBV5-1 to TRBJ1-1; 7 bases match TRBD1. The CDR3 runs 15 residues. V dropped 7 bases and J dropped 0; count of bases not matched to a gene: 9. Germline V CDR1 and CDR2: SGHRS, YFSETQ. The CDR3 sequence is CASSRGTAMNTEAFF. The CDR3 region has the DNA TGCGCCAGCTCTAGGGGGACAGCTATGAACACTGAAGCTTTCTTT.

The CDR3 sequence: CASKDLKAVQNTGELFF. The CDR3 DNA reads as TGTGCCAGTAAGGACCTAAAAGCGGTTCAGAACACCGGGGAGCTGTTTTTT. The V gene is TRBV19, the J gene TRBJ2-2, with a possible D match to TRBD2 (5 bases). The CDR3 runs 17 residues. Germline V gene lookup returns CDR1 LNHDA and CDR2 SQIVND (reference sequence). Deletions cut 7 bases from V and 1 base from J, with 19 bases between.

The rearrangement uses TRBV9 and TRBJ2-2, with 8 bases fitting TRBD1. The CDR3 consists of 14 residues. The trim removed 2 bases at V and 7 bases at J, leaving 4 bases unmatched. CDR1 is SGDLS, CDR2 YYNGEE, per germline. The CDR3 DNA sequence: TGTGCCAGCAGCGTCAGGGGGCAGAACGGGGAGCTGTTTTTT. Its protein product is CASSVRGQNGELFF. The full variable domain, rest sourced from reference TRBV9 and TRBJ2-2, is DSGVTQTPKHLITATGQRVTLRCSPRSGDLSVYWYQQSLDQGLQFLIQYYNGEERAKGNILERFSAQQFPDLHSELNLSSLELGDSALYFCASSVRGQNGELFFGEGSRLTVL.

The CDR3 protein is CATSRDGTGGPYEQYF. DNA of the CDR3: TGTGCCACCAGCAGAGATGGGACAGGGGGCCCCTACGAGCAGTACTTC. This chain joins TRBV15 and TRBJ2-7, with 12 bases aligning to TRBD1. V shed 0 bases and J 2 bases; nucleotides not matched to a gene: 2. This CDR3 contains 16 residues. The V gene's germline CDR1 is LNHNV and CDR2 YYDKDF (reference sequence).

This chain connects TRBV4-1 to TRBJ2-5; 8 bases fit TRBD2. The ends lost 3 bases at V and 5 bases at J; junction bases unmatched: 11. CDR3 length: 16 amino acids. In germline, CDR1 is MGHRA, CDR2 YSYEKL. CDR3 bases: TGCGCCAGCAGCCAGGGGTCGAGCGGGAGATTTGAGACCCAGTACTTC. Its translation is CASSQGSSGRFETQYF.

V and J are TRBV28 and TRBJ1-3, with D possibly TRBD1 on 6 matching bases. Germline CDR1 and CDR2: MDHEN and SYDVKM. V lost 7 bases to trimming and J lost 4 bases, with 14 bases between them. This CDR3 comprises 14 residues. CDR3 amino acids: CASTRQVAGNTIYF. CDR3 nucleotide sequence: TGTGCCAGCACCAGACAGGTTGCCGGAAACACCATATATTTT.